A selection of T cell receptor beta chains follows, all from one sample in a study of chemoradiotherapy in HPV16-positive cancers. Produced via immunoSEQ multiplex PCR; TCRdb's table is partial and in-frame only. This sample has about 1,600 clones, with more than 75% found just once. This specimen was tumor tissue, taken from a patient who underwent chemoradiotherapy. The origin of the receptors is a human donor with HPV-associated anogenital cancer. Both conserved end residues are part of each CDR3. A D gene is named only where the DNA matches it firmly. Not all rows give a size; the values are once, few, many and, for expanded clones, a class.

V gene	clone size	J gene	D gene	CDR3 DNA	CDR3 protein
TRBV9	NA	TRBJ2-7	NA	TGTGCCAGCAGCGGCGGGGCTGGGGTCGATTACGAGCAGTACTTC	CASSGGAGVDYEQYF
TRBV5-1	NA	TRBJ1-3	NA	TGCGCCAGCAGCTTGGGCCAGGGTTATGGAAACACCATATATTTT	CASSLGQGYGNTIYF
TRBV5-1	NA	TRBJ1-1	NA	TGCGCCAGCAGCGCCAGGGGATCGGACACTGAAGCTTTCTTT	CASSARGSDTEAFF
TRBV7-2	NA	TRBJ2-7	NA	TGTGCCAGCAGCCCTTACCTTACCTACGAGCAGTACTTC	CASSPYLTYEQYF
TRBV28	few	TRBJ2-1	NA	TGTGCCAGCAGTCGCACAGGGAACTCCTACAATGAGCAGTTCTTC	CASSRTGNSYNEQFF
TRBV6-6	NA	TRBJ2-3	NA	TGTGCCAGCAGCCCCCACACAGATACGCAGTATTTT	CASSPHTDTQYF
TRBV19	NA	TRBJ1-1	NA	TGTGCCAGTAGTATAGGTGCGTCGCGGCTCGGAGCTTTCTTT	CASSIGASRLGAFF
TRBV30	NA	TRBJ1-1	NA	TGTGCCTGGAGTCGGGCAGGGCCGTCGGACACTGAAGCTTTCTTT	CAWSRAGPSDTEAFF
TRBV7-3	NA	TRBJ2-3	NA	TGTGCCAGCAGCTTAAGGTCGGGGGGCAGCACAGATACGCAGTATTTT	CASSLRSGGSTDTQYF
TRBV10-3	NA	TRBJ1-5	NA	TGTGCCATCAGTGACCCAGACATGGTGAGCCCCCAGCATTTT	CAISDPDMVSPQHF
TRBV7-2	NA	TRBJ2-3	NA	TGTGCCAGCAGCTTAGCCAGACCACGGAGGACAGATACGCAGTATTTT	CASSLARPRRTDTQYF
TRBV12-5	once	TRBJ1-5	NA	TGTGCTAGTGCCCGGACAGACGCATCGCCCCAGCATTTT	CASARTDASPQHF
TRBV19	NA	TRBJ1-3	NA	TGTGCCAGTAGTATACCGTCAGCCAACTCTGGAAACACCATATATTTT	CASSIPSANSGNTIYF
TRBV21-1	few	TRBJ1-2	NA	TGTGCCAGCAGACTTTCGGACAGGGATGGCTACACCTTC	CASRLSDRDGYTF
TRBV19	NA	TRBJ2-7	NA	TGTGCCAGTAGTATACCCGGGACTTACGAGCAGTACTTC	CASSIPGTYEQYF
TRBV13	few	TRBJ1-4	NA	TGTGCCAGCATCCCCTGGACGGCAACTAATGAAAAACTGTTTTTT	CASIPWTATNEKLFF
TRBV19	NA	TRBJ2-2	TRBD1	TGTGCCAGTAGTACTAAACGACAGGGGTCCGGGGAGCTGTTTTTT	CASSTKRQGSGELFF
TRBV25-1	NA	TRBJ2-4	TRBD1	TGTGCCAGCAGTGCCGGACAGGGGGCGCCTGACATTCAGTACTTC	CASSAGQGAPDIQYF
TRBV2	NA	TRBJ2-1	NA	TGTGCCAGCAGTGTGGGACGGACCTACAATGAGCAGTTCTTC	CASSVGRTYNEQFF
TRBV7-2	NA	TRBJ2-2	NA	TGTGCCAGCAGCTTCTTCCAGGAACTGAACACCGGGGAGCTGTTTTTT	CASSFFQELNTGELFF
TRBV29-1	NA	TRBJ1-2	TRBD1	TGCAGTTCGACAGGGCGGAATGATGGCTACACCTTC	CSSTGRNDGYTF
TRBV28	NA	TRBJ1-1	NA	TGTGCCAGCAGTTCAAGGCGGCAGAAAGCTTTCTTT	CASSSRRQKAFF
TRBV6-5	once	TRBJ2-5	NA	TGTGCCAGCAGCCAGGGAGAGACCCAGTACTTC	CASSQGETQYF
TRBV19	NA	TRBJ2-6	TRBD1	TGTGCCAGTACCATGGGACAGGGGTCAGCTGGGGCCAACGTCCTGACTTTC	CASTMGQGSAGANVLTF
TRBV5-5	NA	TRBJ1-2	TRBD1	TGTGCCAGCAGCACCACCGGGACAGAGAGCTATGGCTACACCTTC	CASSTTGTESYGYTF
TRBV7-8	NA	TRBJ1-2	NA	TGTGCCAGCAGCTTAGTAATCCGGCACTCAGCCAACTATGGCTACACCTTC	CASSLVIRHSANYGYTF
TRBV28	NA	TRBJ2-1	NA	TGTGCCAGCAGTTTTTTCCATTCCCCCTACAATGAGCAGTTCTTC	CASSFFHSPYNEQFF
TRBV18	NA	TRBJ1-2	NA	TGTGCCAGCTCACCGGTAGAGGGCGGCTACACCTTC	CASSPVEGGYTF
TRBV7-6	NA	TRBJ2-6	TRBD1	TGTGCCAGCAGCCCCCGGACAGGACCCTCTGGGGCCAACGTCCTGACTTTC	CASSPRTGPSGANVLTF
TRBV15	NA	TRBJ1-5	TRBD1	TGTGCCACCAGCAGAGATCAGGGGACAGTCAATCAGCCCCAGCATTTT	CATSRDQGTVNQPQHF
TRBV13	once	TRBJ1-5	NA	TGTGCCAGCAGCCAGTCGGGGGTCTGGGGTAATCAGCCCCAGCATTTT	CASSQSGVWGNQPQHF
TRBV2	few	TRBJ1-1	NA	TGTGCCAGCAGTGAAGGCCGGGGAGGGAGGGTCACTGAAGCTTTCTTT	CASSEGRGGRVTEAFF
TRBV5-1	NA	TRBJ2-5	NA	TGCGCCAGCAGCTTGGCACTCGGAGGGGCAGAGACCCAGTACTTC	CASSLALGGAETQYF
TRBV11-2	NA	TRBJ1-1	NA	TGTGCCAGCAGCTTAGAAGGGGCAGGGCAAGGCCGTATGAACACTGAAGCTTTCTTT	CASSLEGAGQGRMNTEAFF
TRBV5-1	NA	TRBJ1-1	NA	TGCGCCAGCAGCCAACAGCAGAACACTGAAGCTTTCTTT	CASSQQQNTEAFF
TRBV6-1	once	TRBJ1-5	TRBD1	TGTGCCAGCAGTGTAATGACAGGGGGACTTCAGCCCCAGCATTTT	CASSVMTGGLQPQHF